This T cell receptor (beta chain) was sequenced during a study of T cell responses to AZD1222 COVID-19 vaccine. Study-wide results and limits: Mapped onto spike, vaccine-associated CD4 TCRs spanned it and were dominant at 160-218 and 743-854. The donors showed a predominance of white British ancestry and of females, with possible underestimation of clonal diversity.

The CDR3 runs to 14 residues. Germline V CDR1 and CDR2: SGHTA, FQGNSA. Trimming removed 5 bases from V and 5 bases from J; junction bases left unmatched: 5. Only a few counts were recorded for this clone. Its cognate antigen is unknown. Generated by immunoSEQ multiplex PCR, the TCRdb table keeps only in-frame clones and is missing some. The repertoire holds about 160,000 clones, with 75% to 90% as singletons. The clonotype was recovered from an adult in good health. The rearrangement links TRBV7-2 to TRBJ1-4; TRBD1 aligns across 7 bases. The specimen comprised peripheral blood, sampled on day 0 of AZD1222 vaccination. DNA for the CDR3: TGTGCCAGCAGCCAGAGCAGGGGGAATGAAAAACTGTTTTTT. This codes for CASSQSRGNEKLFF.